The next 29 T cell receptor beta chains were all read from a single sample in a study of T cell changes during pregnancy in multiple sclerosis. The repertoire was sequenced with immunoSEQ multiplex PCR; TCRdb's copy has only in-frame clones and lacks some. Here the sample spans approximately 45,000 clones, 92% being singletons. The material was CD4+ T cells from peripheral blood mononuclear cells, obtained in the second trimester of pregnancy. The receptors were gathered from a female donor in good health, enrolled as a control in a pregnancy study.

This rearrangement joins TRBV18 to TRBJ2-5; D remains unclear. Trimming cost V 3 bases and J 2 bases, with 10 bases left between them. Germline V gene sequence: CDR1 KGHSH, CDR2 LQKENI. This CDR3 is built from 14 residues. CDR3 amino acids: CASSPRPQQETQYF. The CDR3 DNA sequence: TGTGCCAGCTCACCTCGGCCACAGCAAGAGACCCAGTACTTC. Drawing the rest from reference TRBV18 and TRBJ2-5, the complete variable domain is NAGVMQNPRHLVRRRGQEARLRCSPMKGHSHVYWYRQLPEEGLKFMVYLQKENIIDESGMPKERFSAEFPKEGPSILRIQQVVRGDSAAYFCASSPRPQQETQYFGPGTRLLVL.

The rearrangement joins TRBV6-1 to TRBJ1-1; 10 nucleotides line up with TRBD1. V dropped 5 bases and J dropped 5; count of bases not matched to a gene: 5. The CDR3 runs to 14 residues. From germline, CDR1 is MNHNS and CDR2 SASEGT. The CDR3 DNA reads TGTGCCAGCAGTACAGACAGGGGGCATACTGAAGCTTTCTTT. Translation: CASSTDRGHTEAFF.

The gene calls are TRBV7-3 and TRBJ2-2; D is perhaps TRBD1 (6 bases). The germline V and J ends were trimmed by 2 bases and 7 bases, with 14 bases remaining between them. Germline V gives CDR1 SGHTA, CDR2 FQGTGA. The CDR3 is made up of 15 amino acids. The CDR3 loop reads CASSLSPGVGGELFF. The CDR3 DNA reads as TGTGCCAGCAGCTTATCACCAGGGGTGGGCGGGGAGCTGTTTTTT.

This rearrangement joins TRBV19 to TRBJ2-1; 7 positions match TRBD1. Per germline, CDR1 LNHDA and CDR2 SQIVND (reference sequence). This CDR3 spans 11 amino acids. V lost 3 bases and J lost 15; bases outside the gene matches: 5. Written as DNA, the CDR3 is TGTGCCAGTAGTATCAGGGGACAGCCGTTCTTC. Translating it yields CASSIRGQPFF.

This rearrangement joins TRBV7-3 to TRBJ2-3; D may be TRBD2 (5 bases). CDR3 length: 18 residues. V shed 0 bases and J shed 5 bases, with 21 bases lying between them. Germline V gene sequence: CDR1 SGHTA, CDR2 FQGTGA. CDR3 protein: CASSLTYRQAARGDTQYF. In DNA, the CDR3 is TGTGCCAGCAGCTTAACGTATCGACAAGCGGCACGGGGAGATACGCAGTATTTT.

Comments on this clone: Within the sample, other DNA sequences also encode this same CDR3. The chain uses TRBV9 and TRBJ2-5; 7 bases map to TRBD2. The CDR3 has 14 residues. V shed 2 bases, J shed 2 bases, and the junction held 3 bases outside the gene matches. Germline assignment: CDR1 SGDLS and CDR2 YYNGEE. CDR3 in DNA: TGTGCCAGCAGCGTTGCGGGGGTGCAAGAGACCCAGTACTTC. Encoded protein: CASSVAGVQETQYF. Supplemented by reference TRBV9 and TRBJ2-5, the full variable domain reads DSGVTQTPKHLITATGQRVTLRCSPRSGDLSVYWYQQSLDQGLQFLIQYYNGEERAKGNILERFSAQQFPDLHSELNLSSLELGDSALYFCASSVAGVQETQYFGPGTRLLVL.

J is TRBJ2-7 and V is TRBV29-1, with D maybe TRBD1 (5 bases). This CDR3 spans 13 amino acids. CDR1 and CDR2 (germline): SQVTM, ANQGSEA. V lost 6 bases and J 0 bases, leaving 12 bases between the germline ends. The CDR3 spells CSVAKQVSYEQYF. CDR3 coding DNA: TGCAGCGTGGCCAAACAGGTCTCCTACGAGCAGTACTTC.

The chain is built from TRBV7-3 and TRBJ1-2, with D unclear. V gave up 2 bases and J gave up 0 bases, with 10 bases separating them. This CDR3 comprises 15 residues. The V gene's germline CDR1 is SGHTA and CDR2 FQGTGA. The CDR3 region has the DNA TGTGCCAGCAGCTTATCGACACACACTAACTATGGCTACACCTTC. Translated, it gives CASSLSTHTNYGYTF.

The chain recombines TRBV7-9 with TRBJ1-3; D not certain. The CDR3 contains 14 residues. Per the germline V gene, CDR1 is SEHNR and CDR2 is FQNEAQ (reference sequence). Trimming shortened V by 2 bases and J by 4 bases, and 9 bases separated the two germline ends. In DNA form, the CDR3 reads TGTGCCAGCAGCTTACTTGCGGGGGGAAACACCATATATTTT. It yields the protein CASSLLAGGNTIYF.

The rearrangement links TRBV30 to TRBJ1-2; a possible D gene is TRBD1 (5 bases). The germline CDR1 and CDR2 sequences are GTSNPN and SVGIG (reference sequence). This CDR3 contains 12 residues. In DNA form, the CDR3 reads TGTGTCTCAGGGCCTTCCTTAGGGGGCTACACCTTC. It is translated as CVSGPSLGGYTF.

The chain uses TRBV2 and TRBJ2-3, with 8 bases identical to TRBD2. V trimming: 7 bases; J trimming: 2 bases; junction bases outside the gene matches: 8. Looked up from germline, CDR1 is SNHLY and CDR2 is FYNNEI. This CDR3 region has 15 residues. The CDR3: CASTRGGRNTDTQYF. CDR3 DNA: TGTGCCAGCACACGCGGGGGGAGGAACACAGATACGCAGTATTTT.

This chain joins TRBV2 and TRBJ2-7; 9 bases are shared with TRBD2. The CDR3 contains 15 residues. V lost 8 bases and J lost 4; bases outside the gene matches: 12. Germline values: CDR1 SNHLY, CDR2 FYNNEI. DNA for the CDR3: TGTGCCAGCCCCCCTCAGAGCGGGGGGCCGTACGAGCAGTACTTC. This translates into CASPPQSGGPYEQYF.

Regarding this clone: Other DNA sequences in this sample translate to the same CDR3. The chain carries TRBV7-9 and TRBJ1-2; D might be TRBD1 (6 bases). V dropped 1 base and J dropped 6 bases, with 6 bases sitting between them. The germline CDR1 and CDR2 sequences are SEHNR and FQNEAQ (reference sequence). The CDR3 is 12 residues long. Here the CDR3 reads CASSLEGDGYTF. Written as DNA, the CDR3 is TGTGCCAGCAGCTTAGAGGGGGATGGCTACACCTTC.

V is TRBV6-5 and J is TRBJ1-2; 7 bases agree with TRBD1. Germline CDR1 and CDR2: MNHEY and SVGAGI. The CDR3 extends over 15 amino acids. With 7 bases clipped from V and 6 bases from J, the junction kept 14 bases outside the gene matches. The DNA for the CDR3 is TGTGCCAGCACCCCCAGTCGTACAGGGGTAAATGGCTACACCTTC. This translates into CASTPSRTGVNGYTF.

This clone was seen a single time. The rearrangement links TRBV7-8 to TRBJ1-5; D unclear. Germline CDR1 is SGHVS and CDR2 is FQNEAQ. V was pared by 5 bases and J by 6 bases, with 17 bases between. CDR3 size: 15 residues. This CDR3 reads CASSLSFGLSQPQHF. In nucleotides, the CDR3 is TGTGCCAGCAGCCTATCCTTTGGTTTAAGTCAGCCCCAGCATTTT.

The V call is TRBV5-1, the J call TRBJ2-1, with TRBD2 identical over 13 bases. Trimming at V came to 6 bases and at J to 2 bases, leaving 8 bases not matched to a gene. Germline V gene sequence: CDR1 SGHRS, CDR2 YFSETQ. CDR3 size: 17 residues. CDR3 sequence (DNA): TGCGCCAGCACCGGACTAGCGGGGGAAGCTACCTACAATGAGCAGTTCTTC. It translates to CASTGLAGEATYNEQFF. The full variable domain, rest sourced from reference TRBV5-1 and TRBJ2-1, is KAGVTQTPRYLIKTRGQQVTLSCSPISGHRSVSWYQQTPGQGLQFLFEYFSETQRNKGNFPGRFSGRQFSNSRSEMNVSTLELGDSALYLCASTGLAGEATYNEQFFGPGTRLTVL.

The CDR3 sequence is CASSYSTTGVVGELFF. The CDR3 nucleotides are TGTGCCAGCAGTTACTCGACGACAGGGGTGGTCGGGGAGCTGTTTTTT. This rearrangement joins TRBV6-5 to TRBJ2-2, with 8 bases matching TRBD1. Trimming took 0 bases from V and 7 from J; bases not matched to a gene: 7. The CDR3 is 16 residues long. Germline CDR1 reads MNHEY; CDR2 reads SVGAGI.

This clone came up once. V is TRBV18 and J is TRBJ2-7; a weak D match, TRBD1 (5 bases). Trimming stripped 3 bases from V and 0 bases from J, with 12 bases between. Germline lookup yields CDR1 KGHSH and CDR2 LQKENI. This CDR3 has 15 residues. The chain's CDR3 is CASSPSRVGSYEQYF. For the CDR3, the DNA is TGTGCCAGCTCACCGTCCAGGGTCGGCTCCTACGAGCAGTACTTC.

The CDR3 coding sequence is TGTGCCAGCAGCCAAGAGGGTAATCAGCCCCAGCATTTT. Translation: CASSQEGNQPQHF. The J gene is TRBJ1-5, the V gene TRBV7-9; no definite D call. Trimming pared 5 bases from V and 4 bases from J, leaving 9 bases between. This CDR3 spans 13 amino acids. Germline CDR1 is SEHNR and CDR2 is FQNEAQ (reference sequence).

The rearrangement uses TRBV6-5 and TRBJ2-7, with D hard to call. Trimming stripped 0 bases from V and 7 bases from J, with 4 bases between. Germline values: CDR1 MNHEY, CDR2 SVGAGI. This CDR3 comprises 11 residues. The CDR3 nucleotides are TGTGCCAGCAGTTACTCGAGAGAGCAGTACTTC. Its translation: CASSYSREQYF.

This rearrangement joins TRBV4-2 to TRBJ2-3, with 8 bases aligning to TRBD2. The V segment lost 0 bases and the J segment 5 bases; nucleotides outside the gene matches: 4. Germline V CDR1 and CDR2: LGHNA, YNFKEQ. There are 15 residues in the CDR3. The CDR3: CASSQEAGGIDTQYF. The CDR3 coding sequence is TGTGCCAGCAGCCAAGAGGCGGGGGGTATAGATACGCAGTATTTT.

The chain uses TRBV7-2 and TRBJ1-2; D is undetermined. V was shortened by 5 bases and J by 0 bases, with 13 bases between the two germline ends. The germline CDR1 and CDR2 sequences are SGHTA and FQGNSA. The CDR3 consists of 15 residues. This chain's CDR3 is CASSPLGASNYGYTF. For the CDR3, the DNA is TGTGCCAGCAGCCCCCTTGGAGCTTCTAACTATGGCTACACCTTC.

V usage is TRBV6-1 and J usage is TRBJ2-7; 9 bases agree with TRBD1. V lost 3 bases, J lost 4 bases, and 4 bases stayed unmatched. CDR3 length equals 14 residues. Germline CDR1 is MNHNS and CDR2 is SASEGT. CDR3 DNA sequence: TGTGCCAGCAGTGACGGACAGGGGATGTACGAGCAGTACTTC. It is translated as CASSDGQGMYEQYF.

CDR3 region: CASSTDREKLFF. CDR3 DNA: TGTGCCAGTAGTACCGACAGGGAAAAACTGTTTTTT. This chain uses TRBV19 with TRBJ1-4, with D possibly being TRBD1 (6 bases). This CDR3 comprises 12 residues. The ends were cut back, 4 bases at V and 8 bases at J, with 8 bases in the middle. From germline, CDR1 is LNHDA and CDR2 SQIVND (reference sequence).

The V gene is TRBV18, the J gene TRBJ2-1; 7 nucleotides agree with TRBD1. V lost 5 bases and J lost 5; bases outside the gene matches: 9. The CDR3 length is 15 residues. Germline CDR1 reads KGHSH; CDR2 reads LQKENI. The CDR3 loop is CASSSTGAHDNEQFF. CDR3 DNA: TGTGCCAGCTCATCCACAGGGGCCCACGACAATGAGCAGTTCTTC.

The CDR3 region has the DNA TGTGCCAGTACGGCTAGCGGGGCGCAAACCGATGAGCAGTTCTTC. Translation: CASTASGAQTDEQFF. The chain carries TRBV19 and TRBJ2-1; 9 nucleotides line up with TRBD2. CDR3 length: 15 residues. The germline gives CDR1 LNHDA, CDR2 SQIVND (reference sequence). J gave up 8 bases and V 7 bases, and 12 bases lay outside the gene matches.

This clone was recorded only once. The chain carries TRBV25-1 and TRBJ2-1; possible D gene TRBD1, 7 bases. V was clipped by 5 bases and J by 0 bases, with 14 bases between them. The CDR3 length is 16 residues. In germline, CDR1 is MGHDK, CDR2 SYGVNS. The CDR3 here is CASSPWGDSSYNEQFF. The CDR3 bases are TGTGCCAGCAGTCCTTGGGGGGACAGCTCCTACAATGAGCAGTTCTTC.

This sequence joins TRBV10-3 and TRBJ1-5, with 7 positions matching TRBD1. Trimming at V came to 10 bases and at J to 7 bases, leaving 16 bases not matched to a gene. The CDR3 length is 15 residues. Germline CDR1 is ENHRY and CDR2 is SYGVKD. CDR3 nucleotide sequence: TGTGCCACCAATTCGAGACAGGGAACGGGCCAGCCCCAGCATTTT. Translating it yields CATNSRQGTGQPQHF.

This chain joins TRBV4-1 and TRBJ2-7, with 7 bases aligning to TRBD2. The CDR3 spans 16 residues. V dropped 4 bases and J dropped 0; count of bases not matched to a gene: 9. The V gene's germline CDR1 is MGHRA and CDR2 YSYEKL. CDR3 sequence (DNA): TGCGCCAGCAGCCTCAGGGAGGGTTTGAGCTCCTACGAGCAGTACTTC. Translating gives CASSLREGLSSYEQYF.